The rows below give T cell receptor beta chains drawn from one sample of a study of beta chain bispecific antibodies for T cell cancers. Their antigens are not known. From the 5' RACE reads, TCRdb called clonotypes with MiXCR, one entry per CDR3 protein. The sample shows some 20,000 distinct CDR3 sequences, approximately 2% of them seen only once. The source was healthy donor T cells cultured with leukemia cells, collected from a culture containing a bispecific antibody targeting TCR Vbeta12. The receptor set was obtained from a human donor in good health. Some clones in this sample may be carry-over from other donors' samples. The CDR3 runs from the conserved cysteine through the conserved F or W. A D gene is named only where the DNA matches it firmly. Each size is how often the clone was seen (once, few, many) or a class if it is expanded.

J,D,size,V,DNA,CDR3
TRBJ1-2,NA,many,TRBV6-5,TGTGCCAGCAGTTGGACGCCAAAGGGAAGAGCTAACTATGGCTACACCTTC,CASSWTPKGRANYGYTF
TRBJ2-7,NA,many,TRBV2,TGTGCCAGCAGTGAAGCTGGATATGGGGAATTCTCCTACGAGCAGTACTTC,CASSEAGYGEFSYEQYF
TRBJ2-1,TRBD2,many,TRBV27,TGTGCCAGCAGTGGGACTAGCGGGTACAATGAGCAGTTCTTC,CASSGTSGYNEQFF
TRBJ2-1,TRBD2,few,TRBV2,TGTGCCAGCAGTTTGAAACTAGCGGGGGGTTCCTACAATGAGCAGTTCTTC,CASSLKLAGGSYNEQFF
TRBJ1-6,TRBD1,many,TRBV19,TGTGCCAGTAGTCAATTCCCCGGGACAGGGTATGGCAATTCACCCCTCCACTTT,CASSQFPGTGYGNSPLHF
TRBJ2-7,TRBD2,many,TRBV28,TGTGCCAGCAGTTCGGCGGGGGGCACCTACGAGCAGTACTTC,CASSSAGGTYEQYF
TRBJ2-1,TRBD2,medium-sized,TRBV5-1,TGCGCCAGCAGCTTGGTTGATAGCGGGGCAAATGAGCAGTTCTTC,CASSLVDSGANEQFF
TRBJ1-2,NA,many,TRBV5-1,TGCGCCAGCAGCCTGGGGGGAGCAGGGTCAAGCGATGGCTACACCTTC,CASSLGGAGSSDGYTF
TRBJ1-1,NA,few,TRBV19,TGTGCCAGTAACATACTCGGGGGGAGTGCTGAAGCTTTCTTT,CASNILGGSAEAFF
TRBJ1-2,NA,many,TRBV19,TGTGCCAGTAACCCAGGGCAGGACTATGGCTACACCTTC,CASNPGQDYGYTF